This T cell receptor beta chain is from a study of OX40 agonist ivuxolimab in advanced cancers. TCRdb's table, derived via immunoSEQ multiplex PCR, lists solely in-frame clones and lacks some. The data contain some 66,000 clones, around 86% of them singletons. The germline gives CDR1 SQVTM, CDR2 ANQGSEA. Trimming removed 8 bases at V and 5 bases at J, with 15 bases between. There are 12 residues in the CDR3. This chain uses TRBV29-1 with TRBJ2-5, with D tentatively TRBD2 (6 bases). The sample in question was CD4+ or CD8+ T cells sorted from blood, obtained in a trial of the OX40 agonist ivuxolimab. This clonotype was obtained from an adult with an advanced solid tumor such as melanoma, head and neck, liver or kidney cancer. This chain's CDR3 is CSPCSGGETQYF. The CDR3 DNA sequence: TGCAGCCCCTGCAGTGGGGGGGAGACCCAGTACTTC. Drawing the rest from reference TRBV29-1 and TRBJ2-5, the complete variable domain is SAVISQKPSRDICQRGTSLTIQCQVDSQVTMMFWYRQQPGQSLTLIATANQGSEATYESGFVIDKFPISRPNLTFSTLTVSNMSPEDSSIYLCSPCSGGETQYFGPGTRLLVL.